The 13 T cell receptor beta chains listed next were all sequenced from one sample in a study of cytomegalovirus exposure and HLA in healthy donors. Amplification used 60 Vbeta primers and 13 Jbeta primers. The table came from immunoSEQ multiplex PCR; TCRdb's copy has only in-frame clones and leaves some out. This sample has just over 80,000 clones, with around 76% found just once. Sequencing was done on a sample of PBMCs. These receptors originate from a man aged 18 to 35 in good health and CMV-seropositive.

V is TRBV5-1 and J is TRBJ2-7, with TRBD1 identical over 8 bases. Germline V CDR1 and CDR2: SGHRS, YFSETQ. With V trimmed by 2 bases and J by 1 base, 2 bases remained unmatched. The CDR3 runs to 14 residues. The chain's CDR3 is CASSFRQGSYEQYF. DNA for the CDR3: TGCGCCAGCAGCTTCCGACAGGGGTCCTACGAGCAGTACTTC.

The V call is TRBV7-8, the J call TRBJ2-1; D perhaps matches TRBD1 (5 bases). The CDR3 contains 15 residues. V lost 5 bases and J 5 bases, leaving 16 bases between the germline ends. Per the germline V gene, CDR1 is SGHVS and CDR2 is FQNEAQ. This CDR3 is CASSRTPKTDNEQFF. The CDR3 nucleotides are TGTGCCAGCAGCCGCACCCCCAAGACAGACAATGAGCAGTTCTTC.

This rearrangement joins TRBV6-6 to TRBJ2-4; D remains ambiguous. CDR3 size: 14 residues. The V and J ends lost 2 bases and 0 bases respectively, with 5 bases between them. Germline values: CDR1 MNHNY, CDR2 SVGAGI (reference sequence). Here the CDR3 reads CASSYEPAKNIQYF. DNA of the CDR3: TGTGCCAGCAGTTACGAGCCAGCCAAAAACATTCAGTACTTC.

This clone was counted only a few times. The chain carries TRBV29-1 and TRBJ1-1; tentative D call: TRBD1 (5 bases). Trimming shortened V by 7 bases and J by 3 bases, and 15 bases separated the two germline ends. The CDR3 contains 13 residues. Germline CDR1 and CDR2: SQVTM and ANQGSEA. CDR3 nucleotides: TGCAGCGCGGCAGGGATTCGAGACACTGAAGCTTTCTTT. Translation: CSAAGIRDTEAFF.

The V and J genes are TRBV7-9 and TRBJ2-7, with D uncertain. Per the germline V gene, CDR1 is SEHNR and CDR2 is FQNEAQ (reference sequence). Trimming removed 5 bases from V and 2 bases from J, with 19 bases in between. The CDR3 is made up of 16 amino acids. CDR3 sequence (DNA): TGTGCCAGCAGCCTAAGGTCTGGCGGCCCGACCTACGAGCAGTACTTC. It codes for CASSLRSGGPTYEQYF. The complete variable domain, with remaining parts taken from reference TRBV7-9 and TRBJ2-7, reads DTGVSQNPRHKITKRGQNVTFRCDPISEHNRLYWYRQTLGQGPEFLTYFQNEAQLEKSRLLSDRFSAERPKGSFSTLEIQRTEQGDSAMYLCASSLRSGGPTYEQYFGPGTRLTVT.

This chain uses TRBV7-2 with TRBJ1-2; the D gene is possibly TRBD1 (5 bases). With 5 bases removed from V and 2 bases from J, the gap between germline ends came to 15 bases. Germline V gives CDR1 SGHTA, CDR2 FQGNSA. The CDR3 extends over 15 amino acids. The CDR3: CASSPQGGVNYGYTF. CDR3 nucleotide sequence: TGTGCCAGCAGCCCCCAGGGAGGGGTAAACTATGGCTACACCTTC.

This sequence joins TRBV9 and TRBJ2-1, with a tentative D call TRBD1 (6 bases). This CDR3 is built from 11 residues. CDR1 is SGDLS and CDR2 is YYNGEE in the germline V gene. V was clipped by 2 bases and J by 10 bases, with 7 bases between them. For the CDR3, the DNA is TGTGCCAGCAGCGTCGACAGGGAGCAGTTCTTC. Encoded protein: CASSVDREQFF.

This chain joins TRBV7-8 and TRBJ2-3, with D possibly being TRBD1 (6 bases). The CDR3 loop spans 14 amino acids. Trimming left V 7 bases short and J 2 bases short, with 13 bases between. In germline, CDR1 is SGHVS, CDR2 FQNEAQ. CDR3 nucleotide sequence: TGTGCCAGCACCCAGGGGTCACTCACAGATACGCAGTATTTT. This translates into CASTQGSLTDTQYF.

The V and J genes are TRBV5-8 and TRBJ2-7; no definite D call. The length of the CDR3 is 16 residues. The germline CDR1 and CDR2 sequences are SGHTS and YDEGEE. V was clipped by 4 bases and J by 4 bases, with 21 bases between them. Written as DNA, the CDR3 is TGTGCCAGCAGCGACACAAGTCCTGTCTTAGGTTACGAGCAGTACTTC. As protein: CASSDTSPVLGYEQYF.

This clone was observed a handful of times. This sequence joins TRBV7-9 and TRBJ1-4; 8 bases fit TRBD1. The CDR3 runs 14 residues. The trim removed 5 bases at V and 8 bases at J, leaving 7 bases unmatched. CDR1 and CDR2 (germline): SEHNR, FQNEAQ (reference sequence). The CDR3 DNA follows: TGTGCCAGCAGCCTCGGACAGGGTGGGGAAAAACTGTTTTTT. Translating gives CASSLGQGGEKLFF.

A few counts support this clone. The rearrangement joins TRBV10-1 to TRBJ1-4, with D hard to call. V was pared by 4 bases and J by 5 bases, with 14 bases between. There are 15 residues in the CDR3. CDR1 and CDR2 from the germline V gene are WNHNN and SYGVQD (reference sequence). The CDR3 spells CASSGSRVWNEKLFF. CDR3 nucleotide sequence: TGCGCCAGCAGTGGATCTCGGGTTTGGAATGAAAAACTGTTTTTT.

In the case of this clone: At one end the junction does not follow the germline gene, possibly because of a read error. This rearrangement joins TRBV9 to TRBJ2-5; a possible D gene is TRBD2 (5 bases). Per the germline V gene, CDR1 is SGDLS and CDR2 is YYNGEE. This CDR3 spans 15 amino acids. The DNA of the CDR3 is TGTGCCAGCAGCGTGGACGGGATGGCCCCTTTTCGAACGCACTTC. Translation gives CASSVDGMAPFRTHF. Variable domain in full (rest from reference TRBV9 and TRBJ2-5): DSGVTQTPKHLITATGQRVTLRCSPRSGDLSVYWYQQSLDQGLQFLIQYYNGEERAKGNILERFSAQQFPDLHSELNLSSLELGDSALYFCASSVDGMAPFRTHFGPGTRLLVL.

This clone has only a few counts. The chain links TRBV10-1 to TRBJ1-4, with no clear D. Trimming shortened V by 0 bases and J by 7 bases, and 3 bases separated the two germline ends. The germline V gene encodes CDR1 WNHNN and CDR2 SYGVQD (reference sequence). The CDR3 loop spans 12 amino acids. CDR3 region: CASSESGEKLFF. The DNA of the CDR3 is TGCGCCAGCAGTGAGTCCGGTGAAAAACTGTTTTTT.